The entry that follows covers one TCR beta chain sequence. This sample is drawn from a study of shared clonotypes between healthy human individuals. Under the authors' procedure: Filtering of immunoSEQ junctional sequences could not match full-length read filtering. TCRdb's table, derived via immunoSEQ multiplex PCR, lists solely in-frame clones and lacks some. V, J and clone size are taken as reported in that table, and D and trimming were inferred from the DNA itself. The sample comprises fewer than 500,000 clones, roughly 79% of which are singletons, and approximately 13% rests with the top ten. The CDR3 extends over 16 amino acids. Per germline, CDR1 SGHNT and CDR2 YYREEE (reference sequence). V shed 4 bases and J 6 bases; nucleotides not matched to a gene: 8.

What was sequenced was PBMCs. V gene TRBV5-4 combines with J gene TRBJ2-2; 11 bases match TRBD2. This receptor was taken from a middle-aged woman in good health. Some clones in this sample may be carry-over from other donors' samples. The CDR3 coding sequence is TGTGCCAGCAGCGTCCTAGCGGGAGGTTTGGCCGGGGAGCTGTTTTTT. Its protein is CASSVLAGGLAGELFF.